These T cell receptor beta chains were read from a single sample in a study of identical twins. MiXCR, run by TCRdb on the 5' RACE reads, gives a single entry per CDR3 protein. The data show 690,000 or so distinct CDR3 sequences, with about 9.4% seen just once and 0.75% to 1% held by the top ten. The same sample was also studied in work on yellow fever vaccine responses in identical twins.

Material: PBMCs. These receptors were collected from a woman younger than 30 in good health. Both conserved end residues are part of each CDR3. The D gene is left open where the match is weak. Size tells how often a clone was seen (once, few, many) or the class of an expanded clone, and some rows leave it out.

.	TRBV18	TRBJ2-2	few	CASSTEGPYTGELFF	TGTGCCAGCTCCACGGAGGGGCCGTACACCGGGGAGCTGTTTTTT
TRBD2	TRBV7-9	TRBJ2-5	.	CASSLGLEGETQYF	TGTGCCAGCAGCTTGGGACTAGAAGGAGAGACCCAGTACTTC
.	TRBV15	TRBJ2-3	few	CATSREVSTDTQYF	TGTGCCACCAGCAGAGAAGTTAGTACCGATACGCAGTATTTT
.	TRBV5-1	TRBJ2-3	few	CASSPPKGPMLRTDTQYF	TGCGCCAGCAGCCCCCCCAAGGGCCCGATGTTGCGCACAGATACGCAGTATTTT
.	TRBV27	TRBJ1-4	many	CASSLYQATNEKLFF	TGTGCCAGCAGTTTATACCAGGCAACTAATGAAAAACTGTTTTTT
.	TRBV6-4	TRBJ2-1	few	CASSDSFRGNEQFF	TGTGCCAGCAGTGATTCCTTTAGGGGGAATGAGCAGTTCTTC
TRBD1	TRBV7-9	TRBJ1-4	.	CASSLPGQNYEKLFF	TGTGCCAGCAGCTTACCGGGACAGAACTATGAAAAACTGTTTTTT
.	TRBV10-1	TRBJ2-7	.	CASSGVPPSNEQYF	TGCGCCAGCAGCGGGGTCCCGCCTTCCAACGAGCAGTACTTC
TRBD2	TRBV18	TRBJ2-1	.	CASSPRGLSGSSHNEQFF	TGTGCCAGCTCACCGCGAGGGTTGAGCGGGAGTAGTCACAATGAGCAGTTCTTC
.	TRBV20-1	TRBJ2-7	few	CSASGIWGSYEQYF	TGCAGTGCTAGTGGGATTTGGGGCTCCTACGAGCAGTACTTC
TRBD1	TRBV7-9	TRBJ1-2	.	CASSREGTGGYTF	TGTGCCAGCAGCCGAGAAGGGACAGGTGGCTACACCTTC
TRBD2	TRBV24-1	TRBJ2-1	many	CATSDLRELAGPYNEQFF	TGTGCCACCAGTGATTTGCGAGAACTAGCGGGCCCCTACAATGAGCAGTTCTTC
.	TRBV6-6	TRBJ2-5	many	CASSLLRQETQYF	TGTGCCAGCAGCCTACTAAGGCAAGAGACCCAGTACTTC
.	TRBV12-3/TRBV12-4	TRBJ1-1	.	CASAGGLNLGDTEAFF	TGTGCCAGCGCCGGGGGCCTCAACTTGGGAGACACTGAAGCTTTCTTT
TRBD2	TRBV7-8	TRBJ2-7	many	CASSLLPGGNYYEQYF	TGTGCCAGCAGCTTACTCCCGGGGGGAAATTACTACGAGCAGTACTTC
.	TRBV3-1	TRBJ2-7	.	CASSLRTDASYEQYF	TGTGCCAGCAGCCTCAGGACAGACGCCTCCTACGAGCAGTACTTC
.	TRBV9	TRBJ1-2	.	CASSVSGNYGYTF	TGTGCCAGCAGCGTTAGCGGGAACTATGGCTACACCTTC
TRBD1	TRBV7-8	TRBJ1-1	.	CASSPGTGVFF	TGTGCCAGCAGCCCGGGGACAGGGGTATTCTTT
TRBD1	TRBV4-3	TRBJ2-2	few	CASSQERQGRSGELFF	TGCGCCAGCAGCCAAGAACGACAGGGACGCTCCGGGGAGCTGTTTTTT
TRBD2	TRBV6-5	TRBJ2-1	.	CASSYQGLAGPNEQFF	TGTGCCAGCAGTTACCAGGGACTAGCGGGACCCAATGAGCAGTTCTTC
.	TRBV29-1	TRBJ1-1	.	CSVARRVNTEAFF	TGCAGCGTTGCACGACGGGTGAACACTGAAGCTTTCTTT
TRBD2	TRBV6-2/TRBV6-3	TRBJ2-1	few	CASSYWGGQRGGYNEQFF	TGTGCCAGCAGTTACTGGGGGGGCCAGCGGGGGGGTTACAATGAGCAGTTCTTC
TRBD2	TRBV20-1	TRBJ2-7	.	CSAEEGSGGPQYF	TGCAGTGCCGAAGAGGGTAGCGGGGGACCCCAGTACTTC
TRBD1	TRBV24-1	TRBJ2-2	many	CATSDMTGGFTGELFF	TGTGCCACCAGTGATATGACAGGGGGCTTCACCGGGGAGCTGTTTTTT
.	TRBV27	TRBJ2-7	few	CASSLGADITYEQYF	TGTGCCAGCAGTTTAGGAGCGGATATAACCTACGAGCAGTACTTC
.	TRBV12-3/TRBV12-4	TRBJ1-3	.	CASSPNLGGGNTIYF	TGTGCCAGCAGCCCCAACCTGGGTGGAGGAAACACCATATATTTT
.	TRBV12-3/TRBV12-4	TRBJ2-2	many	CASSFRRSPNTGELFF	TGTGCCAGCAGTTTTCGAAGGAGCCCGAACACCGGGGAGCTGTTTTTT
TRBD1	TRBV6-1	TRBJ1-6	few	CASSIGQGADSPLHF	TGTGCCAGCAGTATAGGACAGGGGGCGGATTCACCCCTCCACTTT
TRBD2	TRBV20-1	TRBJ2-1	few	CSARDYGGGTYNEQFF	TGCAGTGCTAGAGATTACGGCGGGGGGACCTACAATGAGCAGTTCTTC
.	TRBV7-9	TRBJ2-3	.	CASSLGVVSTDTQYF	TGTGCCAGCAGCTTAGGTGTGGTTAGCACAGATACGCAGTATTTT
TRBD1	TRBV15	TRBJ2-6	.	CATSRDLVTGSSGANVLTF	TGTGCCACCAGCAGAGATCTCGTGACAGGGAGCTCTGGGGCCAACGTCCTGACTTTC
.	TRBV6-5	TRBJ2-5	.	CASSSITGGTHF	TGTGCCAGCAGTTCTATTACAGGAGGGACCCACTTC
.	TRBV27	TRBJ2-7	many	CASSFAGGEQYF	TGTGCCAGCAGTTTCGCGGGCGGCGAGCAGTACTTC
.	TRBV20-1	TRBJ2-1	few	CSASGGPSYNEQFF	TGCAGTGCTAGCGGGGGGCCTTCCTACAATGAGCAGTTCTTC
TRBD1	TRBV28	TRBJ2-3	few	CASSPRDRGGTDTQYF	TGTGCCAGCAGTCCCCGGGACAGGGGGGGCACAGATACGCAGTATTTT
.	TRBV12-3/TRBV12-4	TRBJ2-7	few	CASSSYEDGPYEQYF	TGTGCCAGCAGTTCATATGAGGACGGACCCTACGAGCAGTACTTC
TRBD2	TRBV20-1	TRBJ2-5	many	CSAPPLAALGAQYF	TGCAGTGCTCCCCCCCTAGCGGCACTCGGGGCCCAGTACTTC
.	TRBV3-1	TRBJ2-1	many	CASSQTGNDRYNEQFF	TGTGCCAGCAGCCAAACAGGGAACGATCGGTACAATGAGCAGTTCTTC
TRBD1	TRBV3-1	TRBJ1-5	.	CASSQGGTGSQPQHF	TGTGCCAGCAGCCAAGGGGGGACAGGGAGCCAGCCCCAGCATTTT
.	TRBV7-3	TRBJ2-3	.	CASSFPLSPAEYF	TGTGCCAGCAGCTTCCCCCTTAGCCCGGCGGAGTATTTT
.	TRBV7-9	TRBJ2-1	few	CASSWFGSLVGNEQFF	TGTGCCAGCAGCTGGTTCGGCTCTCTAGTCGGGAATGAGCAGTTCTTC